The TCR beta chain described here comes from a study of technical replicates of blood from several donors. The CDR3 spans 15 residues. The junction had 7 bases not matched to a gene; V was cut back by 5 bases and J by 5 bases. The germline V gene has CDR1 SGHRS and CDR2 YFSETQ. Some clones are missing from TCRdb's copy, which holds only in-frame ones; the method was immunoSEQ multiplex PCR. Here the sample spans 40,000 to 55,000 clones, around 96% being singletons. The source of this sequence is a human donor in good health. The J gene is TRBJ2-2, the V gene TRBV5-1, with 9 bases identical to TRBD2. Sequencing input: T cells isolated from PBMCs. The CDR3 DNA is TGCGCCAGCAGGAACGAGCGGGAGGTAACCGGGGAGCTGTTTTTT. It specifies CASRNEREVTGELFF.